This T cell receptor beta chain derives from a study of T-cell reconstitution after alpha-beta-depleted transplantation in children. This clonotype was observed many times. Antigen specificity is unknown. Study conclusions and caveats: Most T-cell counts and diversity one year after the transplant came from T cells that were newly produced. Elevated TCRbeta diversity at day 60 was traced, in some patients, to surviving recipient T cells and thymic progenitors. Reportedly, only several hundred clones from non-depleted graft cells drove alpha-beta T-cell counts at about two months.

The authors prepared the TCRbeta library with unique molecular identifiers. TCRdb passed the PCR reads through MiXCR, listing each CDR3 protein once. The sample comprises about 340,000 distinct CDR3 sequences, around 15% of which are singletons, and about 41% rests with the top ten. CDR1 is DFQATT, CDR2 SNEGSKA, per germline (reference sequence). CDR3 length: 14 residues. The V segment lost 6 bases and the J segment 4 bases; nucleotides outside the gene matches: 8. This chain connects TRBV20-1 to TRBJ2-3; the match to TRBD2 covers 9 bases. The sample here was PBMCs, mostly from graft donor cells, taken 360 days after TCRalphabeta/CD19-depleted stem cell transplant. This sequence originates from a male patient aged 2 to 9 who had a stem cell transplant for acute lymphoblastic leukemia, so the T cells may come from the graft donor. The CDR3 loop reads CSAPLAGLPDTQYF. CDR3 sequence (DNA): TGCAGTGCGCCGCTAGCGGGACTGCCAGATACGCAGTATTTT.